The 2 T cell receptor beta chains below all came from one sample that was sequenced in a study of blood T cells in healthy people across ages. The authors ran a second PCR of 7 to 11 cycles using a sample-barcoded 5' primer and a J-beta primer mix. TCRdb itself ran the 5' RACE reads through MiXCR, one entry per CDR3 protein. The sample comprises about 580,000 distinct CDR3 sequences, 40% to 50% of which are singletons, and about 22% rests with the top ten. The sequencing sample was made of blood. These TCRs come from a man older than 75 in good health.

V and J are TRBV7-9 and TRBJ2-7; weak D call: TRBD2 (5 bases). V was clipped by 5 bases and J by 3 bases, with 8 bases between them. The CDR3 has 12 amino acids. Germline assignment: CDR1 SEHNR and CDR2 FQNEAQ (reference sequence). The CDR3 DNA is TGTGCCAGCAGCGCGGGTTACTACGAGCAGTACTTC. Translating gives CASSAGYYEQYF.

This chain connects TRBV12-3 or TRBV12-4 to TRBJ1-6; a possible D gene is TRBD1 (6 bases). Trimming cost V 6 bases and J 10 bases, with 13 bases left between them. The CDR3 is 13 amino acids. CDR3 protein: CASSTGIGSPLHF. In nucleotides, the CDR3 is TGTGCCAGCAGCACAGGGATAGGGTCACCCCTCCACTTT.